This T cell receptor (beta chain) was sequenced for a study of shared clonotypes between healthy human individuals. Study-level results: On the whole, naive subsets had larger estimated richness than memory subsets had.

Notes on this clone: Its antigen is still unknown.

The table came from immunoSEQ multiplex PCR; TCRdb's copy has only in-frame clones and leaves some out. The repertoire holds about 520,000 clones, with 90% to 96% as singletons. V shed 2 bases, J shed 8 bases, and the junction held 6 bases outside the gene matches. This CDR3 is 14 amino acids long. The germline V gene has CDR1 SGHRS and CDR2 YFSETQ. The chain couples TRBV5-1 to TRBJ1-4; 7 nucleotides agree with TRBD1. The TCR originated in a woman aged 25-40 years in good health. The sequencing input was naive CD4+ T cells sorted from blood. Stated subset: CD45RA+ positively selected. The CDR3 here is CASSFDRANEKLFF. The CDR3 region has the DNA TGCGCCAGCAGCTTTGACAGGGCGAACGAAAAACTGTTTTTT. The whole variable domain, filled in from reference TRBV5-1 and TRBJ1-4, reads KAGVTQTPRYLIKTRGQQVTLSCSPISGHRSVSWYQQTPGQGLQFLFEYFSETQRNKGNFPGRFSGRQFSNSRSEMNVSTLELGDSALYLCASSFDRANEKLFFGSGTQLSVL.